One sample yielded the 8 T cell receptor beta chains listed below, sequenced in a study of control samples from healthy donors and cancer patients. Some clones are missing from TCRdb's copy, which holds only in-frame ones; the method was immunoSEQ multiplex PCR. The data contain 90,000 to 100,000 clones, 70% to 80% of them singletons. The specimen was blood. Receptor source: a woman aged 30 to 39 in good health.

CDR3 nucleotides: TGTGCCAGCAGCTACGACAGGAACACTGAAGCTTTCTTT. This codes for CASSYDRNTEAFF. The chain combines TRBV5-6 with TRBJ1-1; D might be TRBD1 (5 bases). Trimming took 3 bases from V and 1 from J, leaving 7 bases between them. Germline CDR1 and CDR2: SGHDT and YYEEEE. The CDR3 has 13 amino acids.

V is TRBV18 and J is TRBJ2-3, with 8 bases aligning to TRBD1. Germline V gene sequence: CDR1 KGHSH, CDR2 LQKENI. CDR3 size: 14 residues. V trimming: 5 bases; J trimming: 3 bases; junction bases outside the gene matches: 4. This CDR3 is CASSNTGGTDTQYF. CDR3 sequence (DNA): TGTGCCAGCTCAAACACAGGGGGGACAGATACGCAGTATTTT.

The V call is TRBV7-2, the J call TRBJ1-6, with D possibly being TRBD1 (5 bases). Between the trimmed V and J ends, which lost 5 bases and 6 bases, there was a span of 14 bases. This CDR3 has 15 amino acids. Germline V gene lookup returns CDR1 SGHTA and CDR2 FQGNSA. As DNA, the CDR3 is TGTGCCAGCAGCCCCGGGACGGGCTCTAATTCACCCCTCCACTTT. It codes for CASSPGTGSNSPLHF.

CDR3 sequence reads: CASSPYPTGGEGYTF. The CDR3 DNA reads TGTGCCAGCTCACCTTACCCCACTGGGGGTGAGGGCTACACCTTC. The chain employs TRBV18 and TRBJ1-2; a possible D gene is TRBD1 (5 bases). V was pared by 3 bases and J by 8 bases, with 19 bases between. Per germline, CDR1 KGHSH and CDR2 LQKENI. This CDR3 is built from 15 residues.

The chain couples TRBV7-9 to TRBJ2-1, with no clear D. This CDR3 is built from 15 residues. V lost 1 base, J lost 3 bases, and 10 bases lay in between. The germline CDR1 and CDR2 sequences are SEHNR and FQNEAQ (reference sequence). CDR3 nucleotide sequence: TGTGCCAGCAGCTTAGTCCAGAGGAACTACAATGAGCAGTTCTTC. Residues: CASSLVQRNYNEQFF.

The chain combines TRBV12-5 with TRBJ1-1; D is unresolved. The CDR3 extends over 14 amino acids. Trimming stripped 0 bases from V and 5 bases from J, with 10 bases between. Germline CDR1 is LGHNT and CDR2 is FRNRAP. The CDR3 bases are TGTGCTAGTGGTTTGGTCCCGATAGAGACTGAAGCTTTCTTT. Residues: CASGLVPIETEAFF.

The chain joins TRBV6-5 to TRBJ1-1; no clear D. CDR1 is MNHEY, CDR2 SVGAGI, per germline. Trimming left V 7 bases short and J 1 base short, with 13 bases between. The CDR3 has 14 residues. The CDR3 nucleotides are TGTGCCAGCACCACGGCGGGCTGGAACACTGAAGCTTTCTTT. This encodes CASTTAGWNTEAFF.

This clone has a handful of counts. The rearrangement uses TRBV2 and TRBJ1-3; the D is unclear. Germline V gene data show CDR1 as SNHLY and CDR2 as FYNNEI. The V and J ends lost 2 bases and 0 bases respectively, with 5 bases between them. The CDR3 loop spans 14 amino acids. CDR3 nucleotide sequence: TGTGCCAGCAGTGAATACAGCTCTGGAAACACCATATATTTT. It yields the protein CASSEYSSGNTIYF.